The subject of this entry is one T cell receptor beta chain. Its antigen is undetermined. 60 Vbeta and 13 Jbeta primers were used in PCR. Clones were sequenced by immunoSEQ multiplex PCR, and TCRdb holds only the in-frame ones, with some missing. The data contain some 130,000 clones, approximately 87% of them singletons. V was pared by 0 bases and J by 1 base, with 4 bases between. Looked up from germline, CDR1 is SGHKS and CDR2 is YYEKEE (reference sequence). The CDR3 sequence is 13 residues long. These data belong to a study of cytomegalovirus exposure and HLA in healthy donors. Study-wide background: An earlier analysis identified 117 million unique TCR beta sequences in about 170 million T cells. The study's early data release held tens of millions of unique TCRs from HLA-typed donors. Notes on the study in general: About 87% or about 30% of the time was how often most TCR beta V segments were productive, according to an earlier analysis.

Healthy bone marrow donors made up the donors. Sequencing was done on a sample of PBMCs. This clonotype was obtained from a man aged 40-55 years in good health and CMV-seronegative. This chain links TRBV5-5 with TRBJ1-1, with D hard to call. The CDR3 DNA sequence: TGTGCCAGCAGCTTGGCAGGGAACACTGAAGCTTTCTTT. This encodes CASSLAGNTEAFF.